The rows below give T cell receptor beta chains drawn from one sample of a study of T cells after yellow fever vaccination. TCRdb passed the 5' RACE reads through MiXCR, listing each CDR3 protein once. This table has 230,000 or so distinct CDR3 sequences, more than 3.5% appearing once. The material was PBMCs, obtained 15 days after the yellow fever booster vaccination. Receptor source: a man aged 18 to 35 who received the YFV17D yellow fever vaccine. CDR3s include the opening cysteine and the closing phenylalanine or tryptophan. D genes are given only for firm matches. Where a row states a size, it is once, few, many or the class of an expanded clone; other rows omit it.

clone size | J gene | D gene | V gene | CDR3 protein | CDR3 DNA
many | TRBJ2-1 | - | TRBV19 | CASSIYGGSYNEQFF | TGTGCCAGTAGTATTTACGGGGGATCCTACAATGAGCAGTTCTTC
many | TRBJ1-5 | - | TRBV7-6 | CASSSEPKGNQPQHF | TGTGCCAGCAGCTCAGAACCGAAGGGCAATCAGCCCCAGCATTTT
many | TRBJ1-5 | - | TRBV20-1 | CSARRWVDQPQHF | TGCAGTGCTAGGAGGTGGGTCGATCAGCCCCAGCATTTT
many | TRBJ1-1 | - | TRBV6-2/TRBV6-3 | CASINTLRGGPDEAFF | TGTGCCAGCATTAATACCCTCCGGGGGGGGCCCGATGAAGCTTTCTTT
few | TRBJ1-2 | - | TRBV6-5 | CASSPLANYGYTF | TGTGCCAGCAGTCCCCTTGCTAACTATGGCTACACCTTC
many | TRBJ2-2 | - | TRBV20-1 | CSARDAGRPGTGELFF | TGCAGTGCTAGAGATGCTGGACGCCCGGGTACCGGGGAGCTGTTTTTT
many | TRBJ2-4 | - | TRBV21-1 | CASPPQLAKNIQYF | TGTGCCAGCCCTCCTCAGCTAGCCAAAAACATTCAGTACTTC
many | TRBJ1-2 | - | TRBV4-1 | CASSQDGTYGYTF | TGCGCCAGCAGCCAAGATGGTACCTATGGCTACACCTTC
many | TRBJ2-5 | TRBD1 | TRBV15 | CATSRGQQETQYF | TGTGCCACCAGCCGGGGACAGCAAGAGACCCAGTACTTC
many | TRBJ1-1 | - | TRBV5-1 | CASSWAIPSSSTEAFF | TGCGCCAGCAGCTGGGCAATTCCAAGTTCCTCCACTGAAGCTTTCTTT
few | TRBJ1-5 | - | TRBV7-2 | CASSLDPGYQPQHF | TGTGCCAGCAGCTTAGATCCAGGGTACCAGCCCCAGCATTTT
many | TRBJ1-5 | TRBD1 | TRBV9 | CASSATGDYQPQHF | TGTGCCAGCAGCGCGACAGGGGATTATCAGCCCCAGCATTTT
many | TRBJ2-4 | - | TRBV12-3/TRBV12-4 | CASSRPQGWGNIQYF | TGTGCCAGCAGTCGCCCCCAGGGGTGGGGAAACATTCAGTACTTC
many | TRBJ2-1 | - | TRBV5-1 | CASSLGPLGEQFF | TGCGCCAGCAGCCTGGGACCCCTGGGGGAGCAGTTCTTC
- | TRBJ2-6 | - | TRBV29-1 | CSVAQSSGANVLTF | TGCAGCGTTGCACAGAGCTCTGGGGCCAACGTCCTGACTTTC
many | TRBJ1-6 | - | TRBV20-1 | CSALMGGPRSPLHF | TGCAGTGCTCTGATGGGGGGGCCGAGATCACCCCTCCACTTT
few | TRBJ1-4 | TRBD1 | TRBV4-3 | CASSRRQGGEKLFF | TGCGCCAGCAGCCGCCGACAGGGGGGGGAAAAACTGTTTTTT
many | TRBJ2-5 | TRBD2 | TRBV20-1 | CSAVRLAEETQYF | TGCAGTGCTGTCAGACTAGCCGAAGAGACCCAGTACTTC
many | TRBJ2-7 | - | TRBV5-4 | CASSLAGGTDEQYF | TGTGCCAGCAGCCTAGCTGGGGGGACGGACGAGCAGTACTTC
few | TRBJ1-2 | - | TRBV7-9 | CASSPERGANYGYTF | TGTGCCAGCAGCCCAGAGCGGGGAGCTAACTATGGCTACACCTTC
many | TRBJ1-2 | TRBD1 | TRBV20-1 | CSARPTGVYYGYTF | TGCAGTGCTAGGCCGACAGGGGTCTACTATGGCTACACCTTC
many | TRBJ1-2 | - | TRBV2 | CATSEANYGYTF | TGTGCCACCTCCGAAGCTAACTATGGCTACACCTTC
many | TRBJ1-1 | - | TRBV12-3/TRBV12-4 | CASLSRNRANTEAFF | TGTGCCAGCCTCAGCCGGAACAGGGCGAACACTGAAGCTTTCTTT
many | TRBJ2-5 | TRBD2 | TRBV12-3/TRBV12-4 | CASRRGVEETQYF | TGTGCCAGCAGACGGGGGGTTGAAGAGACCCAGTACTTC
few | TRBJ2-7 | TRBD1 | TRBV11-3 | CASSPTGGSYEQYF | TGTGCCAGCAGCCCTACAGGGGGCTCCTACGAGCAGTACTTC
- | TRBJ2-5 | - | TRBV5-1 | CASSSGLTAETQYF | TGCGCCAGCAGCTCAGGACTCACAGCAGAGACCCAGTACTTC
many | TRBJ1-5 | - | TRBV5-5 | CASSSGRENLGVAQHF | TGTGCCAGCAGCTCCGGACGGGAGAATCTGGGGGTGGCCCAGCATTTT
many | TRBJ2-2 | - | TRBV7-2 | CASSLAPNTGGELFF | TGTGCCAGCAGCTTAGCCCCCAATACCGGCGGGGAGCTGTTTTTT
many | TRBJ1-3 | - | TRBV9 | CASSVWGAGNTIYF | TGTGCCAGCAGCGTTTGGGGAGCTGGAAACACCATATATTTT
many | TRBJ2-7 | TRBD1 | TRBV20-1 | CSARDRRQGLSEQYF | TGCAGTGCTAGAGATCGGCGACAGGGTCTCAGCGAGCAGTACTTC
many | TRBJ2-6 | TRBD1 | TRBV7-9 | CASSPGTGEAGANVLTF | TGTGCCAGCAGTCCCGGGACAGGGGAAGCTGGGGCCAACGTCCTGACTTTC
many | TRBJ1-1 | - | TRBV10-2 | CASSESTLSAFF | TGCGCCAGCAGTGAGTCGACCCTATCAGCTTTCTTT
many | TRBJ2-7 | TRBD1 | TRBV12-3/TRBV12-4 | CASSIGTGGYEQYF | TGTGCCAGCAGTATAGGGACAGGAGGCTACGAGCAGTACTTC
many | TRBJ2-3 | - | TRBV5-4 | CASSLGGGGRDTQYF | TGTGCCAGCAGCTTGGGCGGAGGGGGCAGAGATACGCAGTATTTT
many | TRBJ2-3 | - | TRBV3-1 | CASSRPTDRTDPDTQYF | TGTGCCAGCAGCCGGCCAACTGACAGGACCGACCCAGATACGCAGTATTTT
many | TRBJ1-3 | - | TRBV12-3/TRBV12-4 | CASSLGGNTIYF | TGTGCCAGCTCACTCGGTGGAAACACCATATATTTT
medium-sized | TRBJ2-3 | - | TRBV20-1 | CSARARDEGRDTQYF | TGCAGTGCTAGAGCCCGGGACGAAGGAAGAGATACGCAGTATTTT
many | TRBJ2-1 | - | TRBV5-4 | CASSFPGAYNEQFF | TGTGCCAGCAGCTTTCCAGGAGCCTACAATGAGCAGTTCTTC
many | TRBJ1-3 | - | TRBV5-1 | CASSPGGRDFGNTIYF | TGCGCCAGCAGCCCGGGTGGCAGGGACTTTGGAAACACCATATATTTT
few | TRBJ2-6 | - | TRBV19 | CASSISPHPSGANVLTF | TGTGCCAGTAGTATTTCACCCCACCCCTCTGGGGCCAACGTCCTGACTTTC
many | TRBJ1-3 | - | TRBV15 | CATSRVFGEGNTIYF | TGTGCCACCAGCAGAGTTTTCGGGGAAGGAAACACCATATATTTT
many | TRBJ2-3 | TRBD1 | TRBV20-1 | CSATGTATDTQYF | TGCAGTGCTACCGGGACAGCCACAGATACGCAGTATTTT
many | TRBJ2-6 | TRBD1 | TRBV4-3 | CASSQGQGVGANVLTF | TGCGCCAGCAGCCAAGGACAGGGGGTTGGGGCCAACGTCCTGACTTTC
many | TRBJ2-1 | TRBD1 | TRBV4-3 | CASSQGDSSYNEQFF | TGCGCCAGCAGCCAAGGGGACAGTTCCTACAATGAGCAGTTCTTC
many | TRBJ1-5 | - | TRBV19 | CASSIRRNRSVYSNQPQHF | TGTGCCAGTAGTATTAGGCGAAACCGATCAGTATATAGCAATCAGCCCCAGCATTTT